Listed below are T cell receptor beta chains from one sample, sequenced in a study of shared clonotypes between healthy human individuals. Assay: immunoSEQ multiplex PCR; the TCRdb copy retains only in-frame clones and omits some. The sample includes around 510,000 clones, roughly 72% of them seen just once. Sequencing used PBMCs. The receptors originated from a woman in her 40s in good health. Some clones in this sample may be carry-over from other donors' samples. Each CDR3 is given with its conserved first and last residue. A D gene is named only where the DNA matches it firmly. Some rows have no size entry. The others give once, few or many, or a class for an expanded clone.

clone_size: .; v_call: TRBV4-2; j_call: TRBJ2-3; d_call: .; cdr3_nt: TGTGCCAGCAGCCAAGCCCCGGGAGCCTTCACAGATACGCAGTATTTT; cdr3_aa: CASSQAPGAFTDTQYF
clone_size: .; v_call: TRBV5-4; j_call: TRBJ2-5; d_call: .; cdr3_nt: TGTGCCAGCAGCCCGACGACAGGGAGGTCCGGGGAGACCCAGTACTTC; cdr3_aa: CASSPTTGRSGETQYF
clone_size: .; v_call: TRBV5-8; j_call: TRBJ1-1; d_call: .; cdr3_nt: TGTGCCAGCAGCTTGGCGGGGGCTATGAACACTGAAGCTTTCTTT; cdr3_aa: CASSLAGAMNTEAFF
clone_size: .; v_call: TRBV28; j_call: TRBJ2-7; d_call: TRBD2; cdr3_nt: TGTGCCAGCAGTCCCGGGACTAGCGTAACCGAGCAGTACTTC; cdr3_aa: CASSPGTSVTEQYF
clone_size: .; v_call: TRBV10-3; j_call: TRBJ2-1; d_call: TRBD2; cdr3_nt: TGTGCCATCAGTGAGCTAGCGGACAATGAGCAGTTCTTC; cdr3_aa: CAISELADNEQFF
clone_size: .; v_call: TRBV7-7; j_call: TRBJ2-2; d_call: TRBD2; cdr3_nt: TGTGCCAGCAGCTTAGACCGGGAGGGTAGCGGGGAGCTGTTTTTT; cdr3_aa: CASSLDREGSGELFF
clone_size: .; v_call: TRBV19; j_call: TRBJ2-1; d_call: TRBD2; cdr3_nt: TGTGCCAGTAGACTAGCGGGAGGTATTAGGAACAATGAGCAGTTCTTC; cdr3_aa: CASRLAGGIRNNEQFF
clone_size: once; v_call: TRBV2; j_call: TRBJ2-2; d_call: .; cdr3_nt: TGTGCCAGCTCCCCAGGTTCTTACACCGGGGAGCTGTTTTTT; cdr3_aa: CASSPGSYTGELFF
clone_size: .; v_call: TRBV19; j_call: TRBJ2-7; d_call: .; cdr3_nt: TGTGCCAGTAGTCCTTTCTATTCGGTGAGAAGGTTCTACGAGCAGTACTTC; cdr3_aa: CASSPFYSVRRFYEQYF
clone_size: .; v_call: TRBV19; j_call: TRBJ2-6; d_call: .; cdr3_nt: TGTGCCAGTAGTATAGGTCGGGGGCTCCGCTCTGGGGCCAACGTCCTGACTTTC; cdr3_aa: CASSIGRGLRSGANVLTF
clone_size: few; v_call: TRBV19; j_call: TRBJ2-2; d_call: .; cdr3_nt: TGTGCCTCCCGGGACCCACCCGGGGAAACCGGGGAGCTGTTTTTT; cdr3_aa: CASRDPPGETGELFF
clone_size: .; v_call: TRBV7-3; j_call: TRBJ2-1; d_call: TRBD2; cdr3_nt: TGTGCCAGCAGCTTAGCGGGGGTAGGCTACAATGAGCAGTTCTTC; cdr3_aa: CASSLAGVGYNEQFF
clone_size: .; v_call: TRBV11-2; j_call: TRBJ1-1; d_call: .; cdr3_nt: TGTGCCAGCAGCGCGAGGGGATTTGAAGCTTTCTTT; cdr3_aa: CASSARGFEAFF
clone_size: .; v_call: TRBV30; j_call: TRBJ2-7; d_call: .; cdr3_nt: TGTGCCCTGGTCATGGCAGGGAAATACGAGCAGTACTTC; cdr3_aa: CALVMAGKYEQYF
clone_size: .; v_call: TRBV9; j_call: TRBJ2-4; d_call: .; cdr3_nt: TGTGCCAGCAGCGTAGGGTCCGACGCCATAACACTAGCCAAAAACATTCAGTACTTC; cdr3_aa: CASSVGSDAITLAKNIQYF
clone_size: .; v_call: TRBV7-2; j_call: TRBJ2-3; d_call: TRBD2; cdr3_nt: TGTGCCAGTCTCCGGGGAGCGGGAGTAGATACGCAGTATTTT; cdr3_aa: CASLRGAGVDTQYF
clone_size: .; v_call: TRBV2; j_call: TRBJ2-2; d_call: TRBD2; cdr3_nt: TGTGCCAGCAGTTCACTGGGGCTAGCGGGAGGGAGCACCGGGGAGCTGTTTTTT; cdr3_aa: CASSSLGLAGGSTGELFF
clone_size: few; v_call: TRBV4-1; j_call: TRBJ2-3; d_call: TRBD2; cdr3_nt: TGCGCCAGCAGCCAAGGAGCGGGACCTAGCACAGATACGCAGTATTTT; cdr3_aa: CASSQGAGPSTDTQYF
clone_size: .; v_call: TRBV5-6; j_call: TRBJ2-2; d_call: TRBD2; cdr3_nt: TGTGCCAGCAGCATAGGACTAGCGCGGAACACCGGGGAGCTGTTTTTT; cdr3_aa: CASSIGLARNTGELFF
clone_size: .; v_call: TRBV18; j_call: TRBJ2-5; d_call: TRBD1; cdr3_nt: TGTGCCAGCTCACCACTATGGACAGGGGCCGAGACCCAGTACTTC; cdr3_aa: CASSPLWTGAETQYF
clone_size: few; v_call: TRBV11-2; j_call: TRBJ2-2; d_call: TRBD1; cdr3_nt: TGTGCCAGCAGCCGTGGGCCAGGGACAGCGACCGGGGAGCTGTTTTTT; cdr3_aa: CASSRGPGTATGELFF
clone_size: .; v_call: TRBV7-2; j_call: TRBJ2-1; d_call: TRBD2; cdr3_nt: TGTGCCAGCAGCTTAGACGGACTAGCGACCATCAAGTTCTTC; cdr3_aa: CASSLDGLATIKFF
clone_size: .; v_call: TRBV30; j_call: TRBJ1-2; d_call: .; cdr3_nt: TGTGCCTGGCGGAGGGACCGCACCTATGTAAACTATGGCCACACCTTC; cdr3_aa: CAWRRDRTYVNYGHTF
clone_size: .; v_call: TRBV5-1; j_call: TRBJ1-2; d_call: .; cdr3_nt: TGCGCCAGCAGCTTTGGGTCAGCAGTCTATGGCTACACCTTC; cdr3_aa: CASSFGSAVYGYTF
clone_size: .; v_call: TRBV29-1; j_call: TRBJ1-1; d_call: .; cdr3_nt: TGCAGCGTTGTCCGGATCTCGGGCGGGGAGAACACTGAAGCTTTCTTT; cdr3_aa: CSVVRISGGENTEAFF
clone_size: .; v_call: TRBV6-1; j_call: TRBJ2-1; d_call: .; cdr3_nt: TGTGCCAGCAGTGAATCGGGAGTCAATGAGCAGTTCTTC; cdr3_aa: CASSESGVNEQFF
clone_size: .; v_call: TRBV9; j_call: TRBJ2-2; d_call: .; cdr3_nt: TGTGCCAGCAGCCCCCGTAACACCGGGGAGCTGTTTTTT; cdr3_aa: CASSPRNTGELFF
clone_size: many; v_call: TRBV11-2; j_call: TRBJ1-1; d_call: TRBD1; cdr3_nt: TGTGCCAGCAGCTTAGATTGGGGGACAGTTCGCACTGAAGCTTTCTTT; cdr3_aa: CASSLDWGTVRTEAFF
clone_size: .; v_call: TRBV4-1; j_call: TRBJ2-1; d_call: TRBD1; cdr3_nt: TGCGCCAGCAGCCAACCTCTCGGCACAGGGGGATCCTACAATGAGCAGTTCTTC; cdr3_aa: CASSQPLGTGGSYNEQFF
clone_size: once; v_call: TRBV28; j_call: TRBJ2-7; d_call: TRBD1; cdr3_nt: TGTGCCAGCAGTCCGGACAGGGTCTACTTCGAGCAGTACTTC; cdr3_aa: CASSPDRVYFEQYF
clone_size: .; v_call: TRBV11-2; j_call: TRBJ2-2; d_call: .; cdr3_nt: TGTGCCAGCAGCTTAACGCCAGGTGCGACCGGGACCGGGGAGCTGTTTTTT; cdr3_aa: CASSLTPGATGTGELFF
clone_size: .; v_call: TRBV7-9; j_call: TRBJ1-1; d_call: .; cdr3_nt: TGTGCCAGCAGCTTAATCCAGGACAGTGAAGCTTTCTTT; cdr3_aa: CASSLIQDSEAFF
clone_size: .; v_call: TRBV9; j_call: TRBJ2-6; d_call: .; cdr3_nt: TGTGCCAGCAGCGGGGGCTCTGGGGCCAACGTCCTGACTTTC; cdr3_aa: CASSGGSGANVLTF